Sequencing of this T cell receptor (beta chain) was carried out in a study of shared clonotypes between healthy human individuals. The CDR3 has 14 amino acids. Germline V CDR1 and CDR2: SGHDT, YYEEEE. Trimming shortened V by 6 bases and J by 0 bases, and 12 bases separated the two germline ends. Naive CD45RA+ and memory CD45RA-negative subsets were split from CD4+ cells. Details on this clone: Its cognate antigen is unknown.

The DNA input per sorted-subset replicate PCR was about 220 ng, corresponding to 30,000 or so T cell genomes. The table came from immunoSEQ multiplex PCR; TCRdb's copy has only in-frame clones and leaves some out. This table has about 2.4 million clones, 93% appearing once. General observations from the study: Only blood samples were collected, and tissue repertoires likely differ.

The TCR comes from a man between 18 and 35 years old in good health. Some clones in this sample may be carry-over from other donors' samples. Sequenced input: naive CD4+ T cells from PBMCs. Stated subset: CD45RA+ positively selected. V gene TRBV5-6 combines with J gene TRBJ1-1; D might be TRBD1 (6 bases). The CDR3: CASNLRGVNTEAFF. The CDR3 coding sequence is TGTGCCAGCAACCTGAGGGGGGTGAACACTGAAGCTTTCTTT.